The 6 T cell receptor beta chains in this list originate from one sample, sequenced in a study of CD8 T cells in Susac syndrome (dated by TCRdb to the late 2010s). Library preparation used the immunoSEQ multiplex PCR assay. RNA was extracted using the RNeasy kit, and about 0.5 to 1 ug of the RNA was reverse transcribed with random hexamers. The public reads were reprocessed in TCRdb via fastp at Q25 and MiXCR, keeping in-frame beta chains. Each entry is one CDR3 protein sequence, shown with its most common DNA and genes. In all, the sample holds a few hundred thousand distinct CDR3 sequences, and 95% of those were seen once. 0.095% of the sample lies in the top ten. The specimen sequenced was CD4+ T cells from PBMCs. Every receptor here comes from a human donor with multiple sclerosis.

Worth noting for this clonotype: A read error may produce the germline difference seen at one junction end. The genes are TRBV12-3 or TRBV12-4 and TRBJ2-2; weak D call: TRBD2 (5 bases). The CDR3 spans 13 residues. The CDR3 DNA reads as TGTGCCAGCGTTCCGGGGTTCACCCGGGAGCTGTTTTTT. Protein sequence: CASVPGFTRELFF.

The rearrangement links TRBV9 to TRBJ2-2; D is unresolved. Trimming pared 0 bases from V and 3 bases from J, leaving 9 bases between. The CDR3 spans 15 residues. Germline CDR1 reads SGDLS; CDR2 reads YYNGEE. Here the CDR3 DNA reads TGTGCCAGCAGCGTAGCTCCGGCCTACACCGGGGAGCTGTTTTTT. Translating it yields CASSVAPAYTGELFF.

The gene calls are TRBV20-1 and TRBJ1-5, with 12 bases fitting TRBD1. The CDR3 totals 15 residues. Germline CDR1 DFQATT, CDR2 SNEGSKA (reference sequence). V gave up 0 bases and J gave up 6 bases; unmatched junction bases: 3. CDR3 in DNA: TGCAGTGCTAGAGATATGGGACAGGGGGCTCAGCCCCAGCATTTT. The encoded protein is CSARDMGQGAQPQHF.

The chain uses TRBV11-2 and TRBJ2-1; 9 bases agree with TRBD2. Germline V gene sequence: CDR1 SGHAT, CDR2 FQNNGV. V lost 2 bases, J lost 4 bases, and 3 bases stayed unmatched. There are 15 residues in the CDR3. In DNA form, the CDR3 reads TGTGCCAGCAGCTTACTAGCGGGGATGTACAATGAGCAGTTCTTC. This translates into CASSLLAGMYNEQFF.

The chain is built from TRBV29-1 and TRBJ2-1; D might be TRBD1 or TRBD2, each matching 5 bases. CDR3 length equals 13 residues. Trimming took 2 bases from V and 6 from J, leaving 11 bases between them. The germline gives CDR1 SQVTM, CDR2 ANQGSEA. The CDR3 is CSVESGASNEQFF. CDR3 DNA sequence: TGCAGCGTTGAATCCGGGGCCAGCAATGAGCAGTTCTTC.

This chain uses TRBV20-1 with TRBJ1-5; the match to TRBD1 covers 7 bases. CDR1 DFQATT and CDR2 SNEGSKA come from the germline V gene (reference sequence). The CDR3 contains 15 residues. V lost 6 bases, J lost 0 bases, and 8 bases stayed unmatched. CDR3 loop: CSALDRHDSNQPQHF. In DNA form, the CDR3 reads TGCAGTGCCTTGGACAGGCATGATAGCAATCAGCCCCAGCATTTT.